The TCR beta chain under discussion was sequenced for a study of cytomegalovirus exposure and HLA in healthy donors. It was with 60 Vbeta and 13 Jbeta primers that the PCR ran. Profiled with immunoSEQ multiplex PCR; TCRdb holds only in-frame clones, not every one. The sample lists roughly 100,000 clones; 69% were seen once. Germline CDR1 reads MNHNY; CDR2 reads SVGAGI (reference sequence). V was trimmed by 3 bases and J by 5 bases, leaving 5 bases between them. This CDR3 is 11 amino acids long. V usage is TRBV6-6 and J usage is TRBJ2-7; D uncertain. Sample: PBMCs. The sequence came from a man aged 25 to 40 in good health and CMV-seronegative. DNA for the CDR3: TGTGCCAGCAGTTATGCGCACGAGCAGTACTTC. Encoded protein: CASSYAHEQYF.